This T cell receptor beta chain stems from a study of PD-L1 blockade in urothelial cancer (TCRdb year 2017). General notes on the study: Every patient began therapy at some point between 2013 and 2015 and was given atezolizumab 1,200 mg intravenously every 3 weeks. Twenty-five of 29 patients were males with bladder-origin urothelial cancer, and about 60% of the roughly 29 reported a prior smoking history. An ECOG performance status of 0 or 1 was recorded for the patients, and 0 to 3 prior chemotherapy regimens had been received by the patients. Blood samples were analyzed at 3 weeks after treatment start (second dose) and at 6 weeks after treatment start. Blood samples gave a median of about 150,000 T cells and tens of thousands of unique TCRs, with a median clonality of roughly 0.081. The study was an exploratory multi-omic analysis of somatic, immune and clinical correlates of response to PD-L1 blockade with atezolizumab in urothelial cancer. Pretreatment tumor samples, along with matched peripheral blood serially collected before and after atezolizumab treatment, were subjected to TCR sequencing. Durable clinical benefit meant progression-free survival longer than 6 months, and TCR features were also tested against progression-free and overall survival. In the same patients, whole exome sequencing and RNA sequencing of pretreatment tumors were performed in addition to TCR sequencing. Nine patients achieved durable clinical benefit and about 22 did not. Pretreatment blood TCR-seq was available for nearly 30 patients, at least one posttreatment blood collection was obtained for around 25 patients, and tumor TCR-seq was available for around 25 patients. General conclusions and limits of the study: Greater expansion of tumor-associated TCR clones in peripheral blood 3 weeks after the start of treatment was observed in patients with durable benefit (n ≈ 24, p = 0.022). Improved progression-free and overall survival was associated with having pretreatment peripheral blood TCR clonality below the median. Because the sample size was small (n ≈ 29) and many of the analyses were exploratory, the results are meant to be hypothesis-generating.

Synthetic TCR analog templates were spiked into each PCR so that absolute template abundance could be estimated from read counts. Using the immunoSEQ assay, TCRbeta CDR3 regions were amplified from genomic DNA with bias-controlled V and J gene primers. Sequencing of rearranged TCRbeta segments was performed at approximately 20X coverage. The paper's data handling went like this. Sequencing errors were corrected by clustering and CDR3s were annotated against IMGT to assign V, D and J genes. Downstream analyses used only productive TCRbeta rearrangements, leaving out any out-of-frame or stop-codon sequences. Clonality was calculated as one minus the Shannon entropy normalized by the log of the number of unique productive sequences. Fisher's exact test with Benjamini-Hochberg correction, using a cutoff of adjusted p below 0.01, was how clones that differed between time points or between blood and tumor were identified. What TCRdb holds here is the immuneACCESS table cut down to in-frame rearrangements. Part of the clones is not present; checked against another copy, under half of the missing clones reflect an unresolved V gene, and the others are unexplained. V and J calls and clone size follow that table, whereas D and trimming were derived from the DNA. Counted in this sample were tens of thousands of clones; approximately 86% of them appeared once. The leading ten clones occupy 15% of the sample.

As regards this clone: The antigen this receptor binds is unknown. Qualities for individual bases were not recorded, and no much larger clone is one base off.

Based on the germline V gene (reference sequence), the CDR1 and CDR2 sequences are SEHNR and FQNEAQ. Spanning cysteine to phenylalanine, the CDR3 consists of 14 amino acids. Here the CDR3 DNA is all that survives: 42 bases in frame from base 1. From V the trimming removes 10 bases and from J it removes 5 bases, while the gene matches leave 13 bases of the junction unaccounted for. This specimen's time point label, per the study, means: pretreatment peripheral blood. The cohort included 25 to 30 patients with locally advanced or metastatic urothelial carcinoma who were treated at Memorial Sloan Kettering on a trial protocol. Peripheral blood mononuclear cells were collected pretreatment and during treatment, with between 1 and 8 total time points per patient. The Qiagen DNeasy Blood extraction kit was used to purify genomic DNA from total PBMCs and tumor samples. PBMCs were collected pretreatment and during treatment and were isolated and stored as previously described.

The TCR sequence derives from a man older than 75 with urothelial cancer. The V and J genes are TRBV7-9 and TRBJ2-5, with TRBD2 matching 7 junction bases. Sequenced material: PBMCs, taken around atezolizumab (anti-PD-L1) treatment. The CDR3 protein: CATRGAGVGETQYF. The DNA is as follows: TGTGCCACTCGAGGGGCGGGAGTAGGGGAGACCCAGTACTTC.